This TCR beta chain came from a study of shared clonotypes between healthy human individuals. Overall study: Donors consisted of two women and three men between 18 and 49. Whole-study results and caveats: There were few donors, and this limited the genetic and exposure-history diversity represented.

Using immunoSEQ multiplex PCR, the repertoire was profiled, and TCRdb retains in-frame clones only, with some absent. This table has about 2.5 million clones, about 90% appearing once. The CDR3 runs to 18 residues. V lost 5 bases, J lost 1 base, and 7 bases stayed unmatched. Germline V lookup: CDR1 ENHRY, CDR2 SYGVKD. Both subsets, CD45RA+ naive and CD45RA-negative memory, were split from the CD4+ cells. Comments on this clone: Its antigen is unidentified.

This TCR came from a man aged 18 to 29 in good health. Some clones in this sample may be carry-over from other donors' samples. The rearrangement links TRBV10-3 to TRBJ2-1; 14 bases agree with TRBD2. The sample taken for sequencing was naive CD4+ T cells from PBMCs. Regarding subset: CD45RA+ positively selected. The chain's CDR3 is CAISKTSGRAGSYNEQFF. The DNA of the CDR3 is TGTGCCATCAGTAAGACTAGCGGGAGGGCCGGGTCCTACAATGAGCAGTTCTTC.